The rows below give T cell receptor beta chains drawn from one sample of a study of T cell responses to AZD1222 COVID-19 vaccine. The assay was immunoSEQ multiplex PCR, and TCRdb's table has in-frame clones only and misses some. The sample includes approximately 57,000 clones, roughly 86% of them seen just once. The sample in question was peripheral blood, obtained on day 0 of AZD1222 vaccination. Every receptor here comes from an adult in good health. CDR3s include the opening cysteine and the closing phenylalanine or tryptophan. Fields, in order: D gene, V gene, clone size, CDR3 length, J gene, CDR3 DNA, CDR3 protein. A D gene is named only where the DNA matches it firmly. Clone size is shown for a subset of rows, as once, few, many or a class of expanded clone.

D gene: TRBD2; V gene: TRBV28; clone size: NA; CDR3 length: 14; J gene: TRBJ2-7; CDR3 DNA: TGTGCCAGCAGCCGGGGGGGACTAGCCTACGAGCAGTACTTC; CDR3 protein: CASSRGGLAYEQYF
D gene: NA; V gene: TRBV4-2; clone size: NA; CDR3 length: 13; J gene: TRBJ2-1; CDR3 DNA: TGTGCCAGCAGCCCTGGGGAAGTCAATGAGCAGTTCTTC; CDR3 protein: CASSPGEVNEQFF
D gene: NA; V gene: TRBV5-6; clone size: NA; CDR3 length: 13; J gene: TRBJ2-7; CDR3 DNA: TGTGCCAGCAGCAAATGGACAGCCTACGAGCAGTACTTC; CDR3 protein: CASSKWTAYEQYF
D gene: NA; V gene: TRBV4-3; clone size: NA; CDR3 length: 15; J gene: TRBJ1-1; CDR3 DNA: TGCGCCAGCAGCCAAGATCCGGGGCAGAACACTGAAGCTTTCTTT; CDR3 protein: CASSQDPGQNTEAFF
D gene: NA; V gene: TRBV14; clone size: NA; CDR3 length: 14; J gene: TRBJ1-2; CDR3 DNA: TGTGCCAGCAGCCAAGTGGCTCGGAACTATGGCTACACCTTC; CDR3 protein: CASSQVARNYGYTF
D gene: TRBD1; V gene: TRBV7-9; clone size: NA; CDR3 length: 14; J gene: TRBJ1-5; CDR3 DNA: TGTGCCAGCAGCCGGACAGGGGGCAATCAGCCCCAGCATTTT; CDR3 protein: CASSRTGGNQPQHF
D gene: TRBD2; V gene: TRBV7-2; clone size: few; CDR3 length: 16; J gene: TRBJ2-7; CDR3 DNA: TGTGCCAGCAGCCCGGTCGGCGGGAGCTTGTCCTACGAGCAGTACTTC; CDR3 protein: CASSPVGGSLSYEQYF
D gene: TRBD1; V gene: TRBV28; clone size: once; CDR3 length: 15; J gene: TRBJ1-2; CDR3 DNA: TGTGCCAGCAGTCCCCCGGGAGGGGGCAACTATGGCTACACCTTC; CDR3 protein: CASSPPGGGNYGYTF
D gene: NA; V gene: TRBV5-1; clone size: NA; CDR3 length: 13; J gene: TRBJ2-1; CDR3 DNA: TGCGCCAGCAGCTATGGGGTGGACACAGGGCAGTTCTTC; CDR3 protein: CASSYGVDTGQFF
D gene: NA; V gene: TRBV20-1; clone size: NA; CDR3 length: 17; J gene: TRBJ1-3; CDR3 DNA: TGCAGTGCTAGTCGGGGCAGCCCATTTAACTCTGGAAACACCATATATTTT; CDR3 protein: CSASRGSPFNSGNTIYF
D gene: NA; V gene: TRBV19; clone size: few; CDR3 length: 15; J gene: TRBJ2-7; CDR3 DNA: TGTGCCAGTCAAAAAGGGATGGATCTCTCCTACGAGCAGTACTTC; CDR3 protein: CASQKGMDLSYEQYF
D gene: NA; V gene: TRBV7-2; clone size: NA; CDR3 length: 15; J gene: TRBJ1-2; CDR3 DNA: TGTGCCAGCAGCTTAGTGGATATGGGGGGCTATGGCTACACCTTC; CDR3 protein: CASSLVDMGGYGYTF
D gene: NA; V gene: TRBV7-9; clone size: NA; CDR3 length: 16; J gene: TRBJ2-2; CDR3 DNA: TGTGCCAGCAGCCGCCCGGGTGGCAGGGGAACCGGGGAGCTGTTTTTT; CDR3 protein: CASSRPGGRGTGELFF
D gene: TRBD2; V gene: TRBV9; clone size: NA; CDR3 length: 14; J gene: TRBJ2-1; CDR3 DNA: TGTGCCAGCAGCGTAGTCGGGGGGGCTGGTGAGCAGTTCTTC; CDR3 protein: CASSVVGGAGEQFF
D gene: TRBD1; V gene: TRBV19; clone size: NA; CDR3 length: 14; J gene: TRBJ2-7; CDR3 DNA: TGTGCCAGTAGTGCGACAGGGAGATCCTACGAGCAGTACTTC; CDR3 protein: CASSATGRSYEQYF
D gene: NA; V gene: TRBV5-1; clone size: NA; CDR3 length: 14; J gene: TRBJ1-5; CDR3 DNA: TGCGCCAGCAGCTTGGCGGGGATCGATCAGCCCCAGCATTTT; CDR3 protein: CASSLAGIDQPQHF
D gene: TRBD1; V gene: TRBV9; clone size: few; CDR3 length: 17; J gene: TRBJ2-3; CDR3 DNA: TGTGCCAGCAGCGGAGGGACAGGGAGTATTAGCACAGATACGCAGTATTTT; CDR3 protein: CASSGGTGSISTDTQYF
D gene: NA; V gene: TRBV7-9; clone size: NA; CDR3 length: 14; J gene: TRBJ2-3; CDR3 DNA: TGTGCCAGCAGCTTAGCTTCTCTCTGGGATACGCAGTATTTT; CDR3 protein: CASSLASLWDTQYF
D gene: TRBD1; V gene: TRBV5-1; clone size: NA; CDR3 length: 17; J gene: TRBJ2-2; CDR3 DNA: TGCGCCAGCAGCTACCTACAACAGGGGGCTGGGACCGGGGAGCTGTTTTTT; CDR3 protein: CASSYLQQGAGTGELFF
D gene: TRBD1; V gene: TRBV3-1/TRBV3-2; clone size: NA; CDR3 length: 16; J gene: TRBJ1-3; CDR3 DNA: TGTGCCAGCAGCCCGATCGACAGGGTCCCTGGAAACACCATATATTTT; CDR3 protein: CASSPIDRVPGNTIYF
D gene: TRBD1; V gene: TRBV6-5; clone size: NA; CDR3 length: 15; J gene: TRBJ2-2; CDR3 DNA: TGTGCCAGCAGTAGACAGGGCCCGAACACCGGGGAGCTGTTTTTT; CDR3 protein: CASSRQGPNTGELFF
D gene: NA; V gene: TRBV29-1; clone size: NA; CDR3 length: 12; J gene: TRBJ2-3; CDR3 DNA: TGCAGCGTTAAGGAGGGCCGTTATACGCAGTATTTT; CDR3 protein: CSVKEGRYTQYF
D gene: TRBD2; V gene: TRBV2; clone size: few; CDR3 length: 16; J gene: TRBJ2-1; CDR3 DNA: TGTGCCAGCAGCGCCCAAGGACTAGCGACCTACAATGAGCAGTTCTTC; CDR3 protein: CASSAQGLATYNEQFF
D gene: TRBD2; V gene: TRBV11-2; clone size: NA; CDR3 length: 14; J gene: TRBJ2-7; CDR3 DNA: TGTGCCAGCAGGGAGACTAGCGGGACCTACGAGCAGTACTTC; CDR3 protein: CASRETSGTYEQYF
D gene: TRBD1; V gene: TRBV5-1; clone size: NA; CDR3 length: 15; J gene: TRBJ1-5; CDR3 DNA: TGCGCCAGCAGCTTGGAGACAGGGGAGGGACAGCCCCAGCATTTT; CDR3 protein: CASSLETGEGQPQHF
D gene: TRBD2; V gene: TRBV27; clone size: once; CDR3 length: 16; J gene: TRBJ2-1; CDR3 DNA: TGTGCCAGCAGCCCACAGACTAGCGGAGGGTACAATGAGCAGTTCTTC; CDR3 protein: CASSPQTSGGYNEQFF
D gene: NA; V gene: TRBV5-1; clone size: once; CDR3 length: 14; J gene: TRBJ2-5; CDR3 DNA: TGCGCCAGCAGAGAGACAGCAAGTCAAGAGACCCAGTACTTC; CDR3 protein: CASRETASQETQYF
D gene: NA; V gene: TRBV3-1/TRBV3-2; clone size: once; CDR3 length: 18; J gene: TRBJ2-7; CDR3 DNA: TGTGCCAGCAGCCAAGGTACAGACCAGGGATTTAGCTCCTACGAGCAGTACTTC; CDR3 protein: CASSQGTDQGFSSYEQYF
D gene: TRBD1; V gene: TRBV6-1; clone size: NA; CDR3 length: 15; J gene: TRBJ1-2; CDR3 DNA: TGTGCCAGCAGTGAAGCGGGGACAGGGTCCTATGGCTACACCTTC; CDR3 protein: CASSEAGTGSYGYTF
D gene: TRBD2; V gene: TRBV9; clone size: NA; CDR3 length: 20; J gene: TRBJ2-3; CDR3 DNA: TGTGCCAGCAGCATAACCGGAGGGACTAGCGGGAGGAGTAGCACAGATACGCAGTATTTT; CDR3 protein: CASSITGGTSGRSSTDTQYF
D gene: NA; V gene: TRBV29-1; clone size: NA; CDR3 length: 13; J gene: TRBJ2-5; CDR3 DNA: TGCAGCGTTGATGGGGTGACCGAGGAGACCCAGTACTTC; CDR3 protein: CSVDGVTEETQYF
D gene: NA; V gene: TRBV5-8; clone size: NA; CDR3 length: 14; J gene: TRBJ2-2; CDR3 DNA: TGTGCCATTCCGGGACAATCCATCACCGGGGAGCTGTTTTTT; CDR3 protein: CAIPGQSITGELFF
D gene: TRBD1; V gene: TRBV18; clone size: few; CDR3 length: 15; J gene: TRBJ2-1; CDR3 DNA: TGTGCCAGCTCACCCGGGACAGCGATCTACAATGAGCAGTTCTTC; CDR3 protein: CASSPGTAIYNEQFF
D gene: NA; V gene: TRBV10-3; clone size: NA; CDR3 length: 13; J gene: TRBJ1-1; CDR3 DNA: TGTGCCATCAGTACTCGGCAGAACACTGAAGCTTTCTTT; CDR3 protein: CAISTRQNTEAFF
D gene: NA; V gene: TRBV7-2; clone size: NA; CDR3 length: 16; J gene: TRBJ1-5; CDR3 DNA: TGTGCCAGCAGCGCGCCCGGGGGTCAGGGGAATCAGCCCCAGCATTTT; CDR3 protein: CASSAPGGQGNQPQHF
D gene: TRBD2; V gene: TRBV3-1/TRBV3-2; clone size: NA; CDR3 length: 18; J gene: TRBJ2-2; CDR3 DNA: TGTGCCAGCAGCCAAGGTCACCCGACTAGCGGGATTGCCGGGGAGCTGTTTTTT; CDR3 protein: CASSQGHPTSGIAGELFF
D gene: NA; V gene: TRBV28; clone size: NA; CDR3 length: 15; J gene: TRBJ2-1; CDR3 DNA: TGTGCCAGCAGGACTGGGACTGAGTTATACAATGAGCAGTTCTTC; CDR3 protein: CASRTGTELYNEQFF
D gene: NA; V gene: TRBV30; clone size: NA; CDR3 length: 13; J gene: TRBJ1-1; CDR3 DNA: TGTGCCTGGAGCATCTTGGAGAATACTGAAGCTTTCTTT; CDR3 protein: CAWSILENTEAFF
D gene: TRBD1; V gene: TRBV11-2; clone size: NA; CDR3 length: 15; J gene: TRBJ1-2; CDR3 DNA: TGTGCCAGCAGCTTAGGTTGGGACAGACTCTATGGCTACACCTTC; CDR3 protein: CASSLGWDRLYGYTF
D gene: NA; V gene: TRBV2; clone size: NA; CDR3 length: 12; J gene: TRBJ2-5; CDR3 DNA: TGTGCCAGCAGTGGTGGGGTTGGGACCCAGTACTTC; CDR3 protein: CASSGGVGTQYF
D gene: NA; V gene: TRBV3-1/TRBV3-2; clone size: NA; CDR3 length: 13; J gene: TRBJ2-1; CDR3 DNA: TGTGCCAGCAGCCAAGATCCAGTAGATGAGCAGTTCTTC; CDR3 protein: CASSQDPVDEQFF
D gene: NA; V gene: TRBV6-4; clone size: NA; CDR3 length: 13; J gene: TRBJ2-5; CDR3 DNA: TGTGCCAGCAGTTGGACAGCTGGAGAGACCCAGTACTTC; CDR3 protein: CASSWTAGETQYF